This TCR beta chain stems from a study of OX40 agonist ivuxolimab in advanced cancers. Overall study: Under the entry rules, prior anti-PD-1, anti-PD-L1 or anti-CTLA-4 therapy was allowed, and roughly 41% had some. One hepatocellular carcinoma and a couple of cutaneous melanoma patients partially responded.

Profiling relied on immunoSEQ multiplex PCR, and the TCRdb table lists in-frame clones only, not all of them. The repertoire holds about 120,000 clones, with more than 80% as singletons. People who had autoimmune disease history or systemic immunosuppression were excluded. The CDR3 has 17 amino acids. Germline values: CDR1 MGHRA, CDR2 YSYEKL. Trimming took 1 base from V and 5 from J; bases not matched to a gene: 9. Concerning this clone: Its antigen is still unknown.

Whole-study results and caveats: On average, CD8+ T cells had more expanded clones than CD4+.

The chain links TRBV4-1 to TRBJ2-2; 8 bases align to TRBD2. Specimen: CD4+ or CD8+ T cells sorted from blood, collected in a trial of the OX40 agonist ivuxolimab. The receptor's source is an adult with an advanced solid tumor such as melanoma, head and neck, liver or kidney cancer. The DNA of the CDR3 is TGCGCCAGCAGCCAAGGAGCGGGGGCCTTTAGTACCGGGGAGCTGTTTTTT. Its translation: CASSQGAGAFSTGELFF.